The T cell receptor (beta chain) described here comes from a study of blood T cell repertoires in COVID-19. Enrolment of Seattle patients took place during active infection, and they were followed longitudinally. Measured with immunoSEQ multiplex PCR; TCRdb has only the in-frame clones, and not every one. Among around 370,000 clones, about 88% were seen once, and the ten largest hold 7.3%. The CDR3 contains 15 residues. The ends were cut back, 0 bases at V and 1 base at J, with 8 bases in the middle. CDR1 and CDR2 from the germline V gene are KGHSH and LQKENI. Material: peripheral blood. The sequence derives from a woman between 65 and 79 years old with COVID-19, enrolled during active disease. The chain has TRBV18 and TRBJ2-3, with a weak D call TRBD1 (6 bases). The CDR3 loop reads CASSPPQGGTDTQYF. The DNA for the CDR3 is TGTGCCAGCTCACCACCACAGGGCGGCACAGATACGCAGTATTTT.